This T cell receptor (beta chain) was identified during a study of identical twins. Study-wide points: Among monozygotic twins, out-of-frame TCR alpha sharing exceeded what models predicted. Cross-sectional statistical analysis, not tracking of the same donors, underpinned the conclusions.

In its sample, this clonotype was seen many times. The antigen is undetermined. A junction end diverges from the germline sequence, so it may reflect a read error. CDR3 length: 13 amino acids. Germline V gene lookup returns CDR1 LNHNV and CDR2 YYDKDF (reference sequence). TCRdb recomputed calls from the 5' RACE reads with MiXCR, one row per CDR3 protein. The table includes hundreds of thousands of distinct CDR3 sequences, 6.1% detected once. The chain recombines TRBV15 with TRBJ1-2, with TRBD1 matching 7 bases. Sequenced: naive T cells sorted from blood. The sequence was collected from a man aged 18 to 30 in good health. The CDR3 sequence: CATAKESKDRPRF. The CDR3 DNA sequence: TGTGCCACCGCGAAAGAATCAAAGGACAGGCCACGTTTC.